The 5 T cell receptor beta chains listed next were all sequenced from one sample in a study of blood T cell repertoires in COVID-19. Assay used: immunoSEQ multiplex PCR; TCRdb lists only in-frame clones, some missing. The data contain around 140,000 clones, about 86% of them seen just once; the ten biggest clones take up 4%. The sample was peripheral blood. These receptors were collected from a woman aged 55-70 years with acute or convalescent COVID-19.

This chain connects TRBV10-3 to TRBJ1-2; 10 bases agree with TRBD1. CDR1 and CDR2 from the germline V gene are ENHRY and SYGVKD. The CDR3 contains 16 residues. Unmatched junction bases numbered 7, after V lost 2 bases and J lost 4 bases. The CDR3 DNA sequence: TGTGCCATCAGTGAGCGGGGACAGGGGACGGCCTATGGCTACACCTTC. Translation gives CAISERGQGTAYGYTF.

This chain connects TRBV18 to TRBJ1-1; tentative D call: TRBD1 (5 bases). This CDR3 has 15 residues. Trimming stripped 4 bases from V and 4 bases from J, with 16 bases between. Germline values: CDR1 KGHSH, CDR2 LQKENI. The CDR3 region is CASSRDLGPTTEAFF. The CDR3 coding sequence is TGTGCCAGCTCACGGGACTTGGGGCCTACCACTGAAGCTTTCTTT.

This clone was seen a few times. The rearrangement links TRBV5-1 to TRBJ1-5; D possibly corresponds to TRBD1 (5 bases). This CDR3 has 15 residues. V lost 0 bases to trimming and J lost 4 bases, with 11 bases between them. Per germline, CDR1 SGHRS and CDR2 YFSETQ. In DNA, the CDR3 is TGCGCCAGCAGCTTGGGCCAGGGACTGAATCAGCCCCAGCATTTT. It codes for CASSLGQGLNQPQHF. Full variable domain (rest looked up from reference TRBV5-1 and TRBJ1-5): KAGVTQTPRYLIKTRGQQVTLSCSPISGHRSVSWYQQTPGQGLQFLFEYFSETQRNKGNFPGRFSGRQFSNSRSEMNVSTLELGDSALYLCASSLGQGLNQPQHFGDGTRLSIL.

The gene calls are TRBV4-1 and TRBJ2-7, with D unclear. The CDR3 totals 13 residues. Germline V gene sequence: CDR1 MGHRA, CDR2 YSYEKL. Trimming removed 0 bases at V and 2 bases at J, with 5 bases between. The CDR3 bases are TGCGCCAGCAGCCAAGATCGGGCCTACGAGCAGTACTTC. Amino acid sequence: CASSQDRAYEQYF.

This chain connects TRBV3-1 (or the pseudogene TRBV3-2) to TRBJ1-1; D call uncertain. Deletions cut 8 bases from V and 8 bases from J, with 12 bases between. The CDR3 extends over 11 amino acids. Per germline, CDR1 LGHDT and CDR2 YNNKEL (reference sequence). In DNA form, the CDR3 reads TGTGCCAGCGGGCCGAGTACCGAAGCTTTCTTT. Its translation: CASGPSTEAFF.